What follows describes a single T cell receptor beta chain. This sample is drawn from a study of T cell changes during pregnancy in multiple sclerosis. Repertoires were generated with immunoSEQ multiplex PCR, while TCRdb's copy carries only in-frame clones and drops some. The data show some 40,000 clones, about 92% seen once. CDR3 length equals 15 residues. Trimming stripped 0 bases from V and 5 bases from J, with 15 bases between. Germline CDR1 SGDLS, CDR2 YYNGEE. The V and J genes are TRBV9 and TRBJ2-7, with D possibly matching TRBD1 (5 bases). The TCR was taken from a female donor with multiple sclerosis, enrolled in a pregnancy study. Material: CD4+ T cells from peripheral blood mononuclear cells, obtained in the third trimester of pregnancy. CDR3 bases: TGTGCCAGCAGCGTAGGTAGGCAGGGAAGCCACGAGCAGTACTTC. Encoded protein: CASSVGRQGSHEQYF.